This record covers a single TCR beta chain. What it recognizes is unknown. The sample comes from a study of PD-1 blockade in mismatch repair-deficient tumors. The wider study: Patients had some twelve mismatch repair-deficient cancer types, all previously treated and progressing.

The assay was immunoSEQ multiplex PCR, and TCRdb's table has in-frame clones only and misses some. Of about 14,000 clones listed, about nine tenths are singletons. The study's findings and limits: Some 140 unique blood TCRs came from expansion to three of seven peptides.

Described time point: identical roughly 10-day culture without peptide (control). Under ten ELISpot-reactive neoantigen peptides each drove an approximately eleven-day in vitro stimulation. Trimming took 5 bases from V and 5 from J, leaving 15 bases between them. Germline CDR1 and CDR2: SEHNR and FQNEAQ (reference sequence). The CDR3 has 14 residues. The chain couples TRBV7-9 to TRBJ1-1, with D tentatively TRBD1 (6 bases). The starting material was cells cultured in vitro, obtained from a patient treated with pembrolizumab. This receptor was obtained from an adult with mismatch repair-deficient cancer. CDR3 loop: CASSNTGYWTEAFF. CDR3 DNA sequence: TGTGCCAGCAGCAATACAGGGTATTGGACTGAAGCTTTCTTT.